A selection of T cell receptor beta chains follows, all from one sample in a study of blood T cell repertoires in COVID-19. Sequencing used immunoSEQ multiplex PCR; TCRdb keeps in-frame clones, though not all of them. The sample has roughly 90,000 clones, under 85% seen once. The sample was peripheral blood. These receptors were obtained from a woman older than 75 with COVID-19, enrolled during active disease. Each CDR3 is given with its conserved first and last residue. The D gene is left open where the match is weak. Part of the rows lack a size; the others show once, few, many or a class for expanded clones.

j_gene	abundance	v_gene	d_gene	CDR3aa	CDR3nt
TRBJ2-1	-	TRBV5-6	-	CASRLYNEQFF	TGTGCCAGCAGACTTTACAATGAGCAGTTCTTC
TRBJ2-7	-	TRBV2	TRBD1	CASVYRGPYEQYF	TGTGCCAGTGTTTACAGGGGGCCCTACGAGCAGTACTTC
TRBJ1-4	-	TRBV28	TRBD1	CASSWDRTTNEKLFF	TGTGCCAGCAGTTGGGACAGGACAACTAATGAAAAACTGTTTTTT
TRBJ1-2	-	TRBV5-1	TRBD1	CASSPRTGNYGYTF	TGCGCCAGCAGCCCGCGGACAGGGAACTATGGCTACACCTTC
TRBJ1-5	-	TRBV7-9	-	CASSLTGLSNQPQHF	TGTGCCAGCAGCTTAACGGGATTGAGCAATCAGCCCCAGCATTTT
TRBJ2-7	-	TRBV19	TRBD1	CASSLDRGYEQYF	TGTGCCAGTAGTCTGGACAGGGGCTACGAGCAGTACTTC
TRBJ1-6	-	TRBV18	-	CASSPRLSGGEGNSPLHF	TGTGCCAGCTCACCAAGGCTTTCGGGGGGAGAAGGCAATTCACCCCTCCACTTT
TRBJ2-6	-	TRBV5-1	TRBD2	CASSPGTSGSSGANVLTF	TGCGCCAGCAGCCCCGGGACTAGCGGGAGTTCTGGGGCCAACGTCCTGACTTTC
TRBJ2-5	-	TRBV5-1	-	CASIRGFIGSETQYF	TGCGCCAGTATCAGGGGTTTCATTGGATCAGAGACCCAGTACTTC
TRBJ1-3	-	TRBV5-1	TRBD1	CASSYGTGNGNTIYF	TGCGCCAGCAGCTACGGGACAGGGAATGGAAACACCATATATTTT
TRBJ1-2	once	TRBV6-5	-	CASSYSNYGNGYTF	TGTGCCAGCAGTTACTCGAACTACGGCAATGGCTACACCTTC
TRBJ2-7	-	TRBV6-9	TRBD1	CPGVGQGLGGDF	TGTCCAGGGGTCGGACAGGGTTTAGGTGGGGACTTC
TRBJ2-7	once	TRBV20-1	TRBD2	CSAGGGYEQYF	TGCAGCGCTGGGGGAGGGTACGAGCAGTACTTC
TRBJ2-3	-	TRBV6-4	TRBD1	CASSKDRVADTQYF	TGTGCCAGCAGCAAGGACAGGGTGGCAGATACGCAGTATTTT
TRBJ1-6	-	TRBV27	TRBD1	CASSPQGAAPSPLHF	TGTGCCAGCAGTCCCCAGGGGGCGGCTCCTTCACCCCTCCACTTT
TRBJ2-7	-	TRBV18	-	CASSPRSYEQYF	TGTGCCAGCTCACCTCGCTCCTACGAGCAGTACTTC
TRBJ2-7	-	TRBV28	TRBD2	CASSLAGGYYEQYF	TGTGCCAGCAGTTTAGCGGGAGGTTACTACGAGCAGTACTTC
TRBJ2-2	-	TRBV10-3	-	CAISELARAGELFF	TGTGCCATCAGTGAACTAGCTAGGGCCGGGGAGCTGTTTTTT
TRBJ2-7	-	TRBV10-3	TRBD2	CAISEPTSGSYEQYF	TGTGCCATCAGTGAGCCTACTAGCGGGAGTTACGAGCAGTACTTC
TRBJ1-5	-	TRBV7-9	TRBD1	CASSSYQGGLSNQPQHF	TGTGCCAGCAGCTCTTATCAGGGGGGCCTTAGCAATCAGCCCCAGCATTTT
TRBJ2-5	once	TRBV28	TRBD2	CASSLPRGEETQYF	TGTGCCAGCAGTCTACCACGGGGGGAAGAGACCCAGTACTTC
TRBJ1-5	-	TRBV27	TRBD1	CASSDRGAQPQHF	TGTGCCAGCAGTGACAGGGGCGCGCAGCCCCAGCATTTT
TRBJ2-1	-	TRBV27	-	CASSSRSGSYNEQFF	TGTGCCAGCAGTTCCCGCTCGGGGTCCTACAATGAGCAGTTCTTC
TRBJ1-2	-	TRBV28	TRBD1	CASSRAGDRAYYGYTF	TGTGCCAGCAGTCGCGCGGGGGACAGGGCCTACTATGGCTACACCTTC
TRBJ2-1	-	TRBV27	TRBD1	CASSDRDRAPERNEQFF	TGTGCCAGCAGTGACCGGGACAGAGCCCCCGAGAGAAATGAGCAGTTCTTC
TRBJ2-1	-	TRBV30	-	CASRRVGLTYNEQFF	TGTGCCTCAAGACGGGTCGGGTTGACCTACAATGAGCAGTTCTTC
TRBJ2-3	-	TRBV29-1	-	CSVAVGTDTQYF	TGCAGCGTTGCGGTCGGCACAGATACGCAGTATTTT
TRBJ2-1	-	TRBV29-1	-	CSVGYRSSYNEQFF	TGCAGCGTTGGTTACAGGAGCTCCTACAATGAGCAGTTCTTC
TRBJ2-3	-	TRBV2	TRBD2	CASSTGTSGGASYF	TGTGCCAGCAGTACCGGGACTAGCGGGGGGGCTTCATATTTT
TRBJ2-1	-	TRBV5-6	TRBD1	CASSQTTGESSYNEQFF	TGTGCCAGCAGCCAAACCACAGGGGAGAGCTCCTACAATGAGCAGTTCTTC
TRBJ2-7	-	TRBV7-9	-	CASSQPGAYEQYF	TGTGCCAGCAGCCAGCCCGGAGCCTACGAGCAGTACTTC
TRBJ1-6	-	TRBV7-8	TRBD1	CATLYSPRAGGSDSPLHF	TGTGCCACCCTGTATTCCCCAAGAGCAGGGGGCTCGGATTCACCCCTCCACTTT
TRBJ2-4	-	TRBV5-4	TRBD1	CASSLGQGAHIQYF	TGTGCCAGCAGCTTGGGACAGGGGGCACACATTCAGTACTTC
TRBJ2-1	-	TRBV9	-	CASSVSASVHEQFF	TGTGCCAGCAGCGTGTCCGCTAGCGTCCATGAGCAGTTCTTC
TRBJ1-1	-	TRBV6-2/TRBV6-3	TRBD1	CASSSLRQGDTEAFF	TGTGCCAGCAGTAGCCTAAGACAGGGGGACACTGAAGCTTTCTTT
TRBJ1-5	-	TRBV9	-	CASSVNWDTVNQPQHF	TGTGCCAGCAGCGTTAATTGGGACACCGTCAATCAGCCCCAGCATTTT
TRBJ2-3	-	TRBV11-2	TRBD1	CASSLMLGTDSDTQYF	TGTGCCAGCAGCTTAATGCTAGGGACAGATTCAGATACGCAGTATTTT
TRBJ2-1	-	TRBV6-2/TRBV6-3	-	CASSYLVLAYNEQFF	TGTGCCAGCAGTTACTTGGTCTTAGCGTACAATGAGCAGTTCTTC
TRBJ2-1	-	TRBV4-3	-	CASSQDLHRPPSYNEQFF	TGCGCCAGCAGCCAAGATCTTCACAGGCCCCCTTCCTACAATGAGCAGTTCTTC
TRBJ2-7	-	TRBV4-2	-	CASSQGLFLAYEQYF	TGTGCCAGCAGCCAGGGCCTCTTCCTAGCTTACGAGCAGTACTTC
TRBJ1-2	-	TRBV6-5	TRBD1	CASSRSGGARVGYTF	TGTGCCAGCAGTAGATCAGGGGGCGCCCGGGTCGGCTACACCTTC